Each of the 4 T cell receptor beta chains below was sequenced from the same sample in a study of T cell changes during pregnancy in multiple sclerosis. TCRdb's copy holds only in-frame clones and misses some; the assay was immunoSEQ multiplex PCR. This table has about 43,000 clones, approximately 91% appearing once. The specimen was PBMCs (not recorded whether the cells were cultured). The source of these receptors is a female donor with multiple sclerosis, enrolled in a pregnancy study.

The chain carries TRBV6-6 and TRBJ1-5, with 7 bases matching TRBD1. From germline, CDR1 is MNHNY and CDR2 SVGAGI (reference sequence). V lost 6 bases to trimming and J lost 1 base; unmatched junction nucleotides: 9. There are 16 residues in the CDR3. Here the CDR3 reads CASRPGGLSSNQPQHF. The CDR3 nucleotides are TGTGCCAGCAGGCCAGGGGGTCTTTCGAGCAATCAGCCCCAGCATTTT.

V and J are TRBV7-2 and TRBJ1-5, with D perhaps TRBD1 (5 bases). The CDR3 sequence is 15 residues long. CDR1 and CDR2 from the germline V gene are SGHTA and FQGNSA. Trimming shortened V by 1 base and J by 6 bases, and 13 bases separated the two germline ends. The CDR3 here is CASSLEQFGGQPQHF. The CDR3 coding sequence is TGTGCCAGCAGCTTAGAACAGTTCGGGGGTCAGCCCCAGCATTTT.

The gene calls are TRBV19 and TRBJ2-2; D gene uncertain. Germline V gene sequence: CDR1 LNHDA, CDR2 SQIVND (reference sequence). The CDR3 length is 12 residues. Trimming stripped 6 bases from V and 6 bases from J, with 8 bases between. The CDR3 DNA is TGTGCCAGTAGCTACTTGGCCGGGGAGCTGTTTTTT. It translates to CASSYLAGELFF.

The chain combines TRBV27 with TRBJ2-7; weak D call: TRBD1 (5 bases). V shed 2 bases and J shed 3 bases, with 8 bases lying between them. This CDR3 contains 13 residues. Germline V gene sequence: CDR1 MNHEY, CDR2 SMNVEV (reference sequence). The CDR3 sequence is CASSLRQGYEQYF. DNA of the CDR3: TGTGCCAGCAGTTTACGTCAGGGCTACGAGCAGTACTTC.